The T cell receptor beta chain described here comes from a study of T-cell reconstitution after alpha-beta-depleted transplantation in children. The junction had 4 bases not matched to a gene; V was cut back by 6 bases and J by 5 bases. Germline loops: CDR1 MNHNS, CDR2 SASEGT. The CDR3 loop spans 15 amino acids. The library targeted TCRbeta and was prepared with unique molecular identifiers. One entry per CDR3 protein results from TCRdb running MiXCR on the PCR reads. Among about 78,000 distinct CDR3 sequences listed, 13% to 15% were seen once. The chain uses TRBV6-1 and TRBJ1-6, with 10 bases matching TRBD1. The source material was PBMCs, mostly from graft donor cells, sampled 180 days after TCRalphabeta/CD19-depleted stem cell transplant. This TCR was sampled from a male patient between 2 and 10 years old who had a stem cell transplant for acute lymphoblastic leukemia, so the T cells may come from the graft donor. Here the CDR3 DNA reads TGTGCCAGCAGAGGACAGGGGGTTAATAATTCACCCCTCCACTTT. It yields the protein CASRGQGVNNSPLHF.